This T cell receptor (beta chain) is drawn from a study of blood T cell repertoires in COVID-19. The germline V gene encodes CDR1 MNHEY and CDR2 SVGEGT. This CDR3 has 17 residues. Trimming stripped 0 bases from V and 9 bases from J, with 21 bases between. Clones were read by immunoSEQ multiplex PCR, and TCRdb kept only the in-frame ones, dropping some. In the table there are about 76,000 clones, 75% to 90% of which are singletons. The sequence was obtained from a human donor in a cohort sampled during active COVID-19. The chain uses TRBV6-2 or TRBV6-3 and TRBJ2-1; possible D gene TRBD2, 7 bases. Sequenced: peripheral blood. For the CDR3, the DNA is TGTGCCAGCAGTTACTCGCGGGGGTGGCAGGGAGGGGGTGAGCAGTTCTTC. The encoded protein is CASSYSRGWQGGGEQFF.